This record looks at one T cell receptor beta chain sequence and its context. The antigen is undetermined. Ophthalmopathy patients had Clinical Activity Score at least 3, NOSPECS grade at least 4, duration under 3 months. Researchers took RNA transcripts and amplified the TCR beta CDR3 regions from them. A first-round RT-PCR of the TCR CDR3 used the HTBI primer set. TCRdb itself ran the multiplex PCR reads through MiXCR, one entry per CDR3 protein. The table includes 500,000 to 800,000 distinct CDR3 sequences, roughly 15% detected once. This entry is derived from a study of T cells in Graves' hyperthyroidism and ophthalmopathy. Notes on the study in general: Ophthalmopathy and stable hyperthyroidism were separated by a 13 V-J model. Ophthalmopathy, which appeared later, was predicted by the model a median 6.5 months before onset.

The CDR3 totals 14 residues. Germline V CDR1 and CDR2: MNHEY, SVGEGT. V was clipped by 6 bases and J by 5 bases; unmatched bases: 5. The rearrangement joins TRBV6-2 or TRBV6-3 to TRBJ1-5, with TRBD1 matching over 9 bases. This clonotype was obtained from a woman in her forties or fifties with Graves' ophthalmopathy. Sequenced sample: blood. The CDR3 here is CASRGQGGHQPQHF. Written as DNA, the CDR3 is TGTGCCAGCAGGGGACAGGGTGGCCATCAGCCCCAGCATTTT.